One T cell receptor (beta chain) is described in this entry. The antigen this receptor binds is unknown. Base qualities are not at hand, and no much larger clone is one base apart. This entry comes from a study of blood T cell repertoires in COVID-19 (dated by TCRdb to the early 2020s). Some background on the complete study: Samples covering the acute and convalescent phases of COVID-19 were provided by collaborators in the United States, Italy and Spain. The material from the prospective study consisted of cDNA or gDNA derived from T cells, B-cell-depleted T cells, or PBMCs. Deeply sampled blood TCRbeta repertoires from subjects exposed to, actively infected with, or recovered from COVID-19 were included in the dataset. The repertoires were made available in a free public database intended to serve as a resource for research on the immune response to SARS-CoV-2. Samples came from the ongoing ImmuneRACE study (first 160 participants) plus 1,254 subjects from 6 global collaborators. Nearly every sample came with metadata listing a de-identified subject ID, COVID-19 status, age in years and sex. Where available, HLA class I and class II types were taken from metadata supplied by the sample provider and were not determined by assay-based typing. The paper's findings and limits, for the study overall: The quantity of clinical and demographic metadata differed by source and by participant and was supplied without curation.

CDR1 and CDR2, per the germline V gene, are KGHSH and LQKENI. V and J are trimmed by 3 bases and 12 bases, and the gene matches miss 8 bases of the junction. The CDR3 contains 14 residues, cysteine and phenylalanine counted. Solely the CDR3 DNA is kept, with 42 bases framed from the first base. The immunoSEQ Assay, a bias-controlled multiplex PCR, was used to amplify TCRbeta CDR3 regions from genomic DNA. For the original study's pipeline: Within the assay, amplification of reference gene primers was used to estimate how many nucleated cells each sample contained. To quantify the absolute abundance of each unique TCRbeta CDR3 rearrangement, sequence reads were collapsed and filtered. For each sample, productive Simpson clonality was calculated by taking the square root of Simpson's diversity index across productive rearrangements. This is the immuneACCESS table as TCRdb keeps it, with only in-frame sequences that have V and J called. A part of the clones is gone; compared with another copy, unresolved V genes explain less than half, and the rest is unexplained. The DNA was the basis for D and trimming; V, J and clone size are from that table. The sample records about 240,000 clones, around 85% of which are singletons. The ten largest account for 2.5% to 3.5% of the sample.

Participants in the prospective study were aged 18 to 89 years, lived in about two dozen United States geographic areas, and enrolled through a virtual design. Cohort assignment in the prospective study relied on participant-reported clinical history from a screening survey and a study questionnaire. Each participant in the prospective study had whole blood, serum and a nasopharyngeal or oropharyngeal swab collected by mobile phlebotomists. Participants in the prospective study had the option to provide additional blood draws and questionnaires over a 2-month period. Before DNA extraction, prospective study blood samples were shipped either frozen or at room temperature.

Recombination connected TRBV18 to TRBJ2-7, with 13 middle bases fitting TRBD2. Input material: PBMCs or T cells enriched from blood (not recorded which). The receptor was isolated from a woman aged 40 to 50 with acute COVID-19. The CDR3 reads CASSPVTSGRGAYF. In nucleotide form, the sequence is TGTGCCAGCTCACCGGTTACTAGCGGGAGGGGAGCGTACTTC. Here the CDR3 is joined to the reference TRBV18 and TRBJ2-7 genes, and the full variable domain is: NAGVMQNPRHLVRRRGQEARLRCSPMKGHSHVYWYRQLPEEGLKFMVYLQKENIIDESGMPKERFSAEFPKEGPSILRIQQVVRGDSAAYFCASSPVTSGRGAYFGPGTRLTVT.